The rows below give T cell receptor beta chains drawn from one sample of a study of blood T cell repertoires in COVID-19. The method was immunoSEQ multiplex PCR; TCRdb's version includes in-frame clones alone and lacks a portion of them. The data contain 350,000 to 550,000 clones, around 89% of them seen just once; the ten biggest clones take up 4.3%. The sample consisted of peripheral blood. Source of these receptors: a young woman with acute or convalescent COVID-19. CDR3s include the opening cysteine and the closing phenylalanine or tryptophan. The order of the fields is J gene, D gene, V gene, CDR3 length, clone size, CDR3 DNA, CDR3 protein. A D gene is named only where the DNA matches it firmly. Some rows mark clone size as missing; the rest say once, few, many or name a class of expanded clone.

>TRBJ1-3|.|TRBV5-1|16|.
TGCGCCAGCAGCCTCCCAATGCAGGGTCCTGGAAACACCATATATTTT
CASSLPMQGPGNTIYF
>TRBJ1-5|TRBD1|TRBV19|14|few
TGTGCCAGTAGCACGGGACAGAGAAATCAGCCCCAGCATTTT
CASSTGQRNQPQHF
>TRBJ2-2|.|TRBV2|12|.
TGTGCCAGCAGCAGGTTTGTCGGGGAGCTGTTTTTT
CASSRFVGELFF
>TRBJ2-7|TRBD2|TRBV2|14|.
TGTGCCAGCAGTGTTGTTAGCGGGGATTCCGAGCAGTACTTC
CASSVVSGDSEQYF
>TRBJ2-3|.|TRBV21-1|17|once
TGTGCCAGCAGCAAAGTAAGGCGGGGGGGCAGCACAGATACGCAGTATTTT
CASSKVRRGGSTDTQYF
>TRBJ1-5|.|TRBV27|14|.
TGTGCCAGCGGCCGGGACACTAAGAATCAGCCCCAGCATTTT
CASGRDTKNQPQHF
>TRBJ2-2|TRBD2|TRBV2|15|.
TGTGCCAGCAAGGAAGGCGGGGGGGTTTCCGGGGAGCTGTTTTTT
CASKEGGGVSGELFF
>TRBJ1-1|.|TRBV12-3/TRBV12-4|13|.
TGTGCCAGCAGTTTAGGGTCGGGGGCTGAAGCTTTCTTT
CASSLGSGAEAFF
>TRBJ2-1|.|TRBV6-5|15|.
TGTGCCAGCAGAGGAGGGTCCGGGGGAGCGCGTGAGCAGTTCTTC
CASRGGSGGAREQFF
>TRBJ2-2|TRBD1|TRBV6-6|14|.
TGTGCCAGCACCGACCACAGGGGTACCGGGGAGCTGTTTTTT
CASTDHRGTGELFF
>TRBJ2-2|TRBD2|TRBV11-2|17|.
TGTGCCAGCAGCCCTACTAGCGGGGGGGCGCGTACCGGGGAGCTGTTTTTT
CASSPTSGGARTGELFF
>TRBJ2-5|.|TRBV30|13|.
TGTGCCTGGAGTCTAACTTTAGCAGAGACCCAGTACTTC
CAWSLTLAETQYF
>TRBJ1-4|.|TRBV30|15|.
TGTGCCTGGAGTGTACATGCCAGGGGTCCCGAAAAACTGTTTTTT
CAWSVHARGPEKLFF
>TRBJ1-2|.|TRBV6-5|14|.
TGTGCCAGCAGACAACAGGGTGGGGGCTATGGCTACACCTTC
CASRQQGGGYGYTF
>TRBJ2-2|.|TRBV25-1|15|.
TGTGCCAGCAGCAAGGAGGGGTTGGGAACCGGGGAGCTGTTTTTT
CASSKEGLGTGELFF
>TRBJ1-2|.|TRBV6-4|16|.
TGTGCCAGCAGCGGTCGGGACAAGTGGGGGCACTATGGCTACACCTTC
CASSGRDKWGHYGYTF
>TRBJ2-2|TRBD1|TRBV19|15|.
TGTGCCAGTAGCAACCGGGACAGAAACACCGGGGAGCTGTTTTTT
CASSNRDRNTGELFF
>TRBJ2-2|TRBD1|TRBV11-2|15|.
TGTGCCAGCAGCAACGGACAGGGTGTCACCGGGGAGCTGTTTTTT
CASSNGQGVTGELFF
>TRBJ2-5|.|TRBV12-3/TRBV12-4|13|.
TGTGCCAGCAGTCAGCAGGAGGGGAGGACCCAGTACTTC
CASSQQEGRTQYF